Listed below are T cell receptor beta chains from one sample, sequenced in a study of blood T cell repertoires in COVID-19. Assay: immunoSEQ multiplex PCR; the TCRdb copy retains only in-frame clones and omits some. This repertoire shows 200,000 to 300,000 clones, approximately 81% found once; its top ten account for around 4%. Sequences were obtained from peripheral blood. The origin of the receptors is a man between 60 and 75 years old with acute or convalescent COVID-19. The CDR3 runs from the conserved cysteine through the conserved F or W. D genes are given only for firm matches. The listing skips clone size in some rows; elsewhere it reads once, few, many or a size class.

V gene,D gene,J gene,clone size,CDR3 DNA,CDR3 protein
TRBV5-4,.,TRBJ2-2,few,TGTGCCAGCAGCTTGGGCGTAGCAGGGGTCGACACCGGGGAGCTGTTTTTT,CASSLGVAGVDTGELFF
TRBV11-2,.,TRBJ1-4,.,TGTGCCAGCAGGTCGGCGGGGGGGCGGTCAATCCTGGAGGAAAAACTGTTTTTT,CASRSAGGRSILEEKLFF
TRBV16,.,TRBJ1-1,.,TGTGCCAGCAGCCAAAGGATGGGCTCAGCTTTCTTT,CASSQRMGSAFF
TRBV7-2,.,TRBJ2-1,.,TGTGCCAGCAGCTCAGGACAGCCCCCCTACAATGAGCAGTTCTTC,CASSSGQPPYNEQFF
TRBV11-2,TRBD1,TRBJ2-7,.,TGTGCCAGCAGGCGCGCCGGGACAGGGGACTACGAGCAGTACTTC,CASRRAGTGDYEQYF
TRBV19,TRBD1,TRBJ1-5,.,TGTGCCAGCAGAAACCTACAGGGGGTTGGTAATAGCAATCAGCCCCAGCATTTT,CASRNLQGVGNSNQPQHF
TRBV6-4,.,TRBJ2-1,.,TGTGCCAGCAGTCTGACATACTACAATGAGCAGTTCTTC,CASSLTYYNEQFF
TRBV14,TRBD1,TRBJ1-4,.,TGTGCCAGCAGCCGGACAGGGGAAGGCGATAAACTGTTTTTT,CASSRTGEGDKLFF
TRBV29-1,.,TRBJ1-1,.,TGCAGCTTCGGGGAATTTGGCACTGAAGCTTTCTTT,CSFGEFGTEAFF
TRBV9,TRBD1,TRBJ1-4,.,TGTGCCAGCAGCGTGACAGGGGCCTATAATGAAAAACTGTTTTTT,CASSVTGAYNEKLFF
TRBV18,.,TRBJ2-7,.,TGTGCCAGCTCACCCTACAGGGATCCCTACGAGCAGTACTTC,CASSPYRDPYEQYF
TRBV5-1,TRBD1,TRBJ2-1,.,TGCGCCAGCAGCTTGGGTAGGACAGGGAATGGGTATGAGCAGTTCTTC,CASSLGRTGNGYEQFF
TRBV13,TRBD2,TRBJ2-1,.,TGTGCCAGCAGCTCCGGGGGGGGGCCTGAGCAGTTCTTC,CASSSGGGPEQFF
TRBV19,.,TRBJ1-1,.,TGTGCCAGTCTTAGGGAGGGCGGAGGGAACACTGAAGCTTTCTTT,CASLREGGGNTEAFF
TRBV6-1,.,TRBJ1-5,once,TGTGCCAGCAGTGAAGATGGCAGTTATCAGCCCCAGCATTTT,CASSEDGSYQPQHF
TRBV6-6,TRBD1,TRBJ1-2,.,TGTGCCAGCAGTTACTCGAGTACAGGGGGAGGAGATGGCTACACCTTC,CASSYSSTGGGDGYTF
TRBV11-2,TRBD1,TRBJ2-7,.,TGTGCCAGCAGCCCCCACAGGGGTACCTACGAGCAGTACTTC,CASSPHRGTYEQYF
TRBV9,TRBD2,TRBJ2-2,.,TGTGCCAGCAGCTTTGGACTAGCTGGCGACGGCGGGGAGCTGTTTTTT,CASSFGLAGDGGELFF
TRBV18,TRBD2,TRBJ2-3,.,TGTGCCAGCGCCGTGGGGACTAGCAAGCCCACAGATACGCAGTATTTT,CASAVGTSKPTDTQYF
TRBV27,TRBD1,TRBJ1-2,.,TGTGCCACCAACTCCCGACAGGGCTATGGCTACACCTTC,CATNSRQGYGYTF
TRBV9,TRBD2,TRBJ2-2,.,TGTGCCAGCAGCGTAGGAGAAGGCGGGAGAGTCACCGGGGAGCTGTTTTTT,CASSVGEGGRVTGELFF
TRBV6-5,TRBD1,TRBJ2-4,.,TGTGCCAGCAGAAGGGACAGTCGCGACATTCAGTACTTC,CASRRDSRDIQYF
TRBV28,.,TRBJ1-1,.,TGTGCCAGCAGTTATCCAGGGAACACTGAAGCTTTCTTT,CASSYPGNTEAFF
TRBV6-1,.,TRBJ2-7,.,TGTGCCAGCAGTGATTGGAGGGAGCAGTACTTC,CASSDWREQYF
TRBV10-3,TRBD2,TRBJ2-1,.,TGTGCCATCAGTGCCCTTTACGGGACTAGCGGGAGTTTTGAGCAGTTCTTC,CAISALYGTSGSFEQFF
TRBV7-3,TRBD2,TRBJ2-4,.,TGTGCCAGCAGCTTAAGGAGGTCGGGAGGGCGCGAAAACATTCAGTACTTC,CASSLRRSGGRENIQYF
TRBV29-1,.,TRBJ2-2,.,TGCAGCGTTCGGAGGGTAGGGGCCGGGGAGCTGTTTTTT,CSVRRVGAGELFF
TRBV19,.,TRBJ1-5,.,TGTGCCAGTGGACGGAGGGGTAATCAGCCCCAGCATTTT,CASGRRGNQPQHF
TRBV7-3,.,TRBJ2-3,.,TGTGCCAGCAGCTCTCAGGGCACAGATACGCAGTATTTT,CASSSQGTDTQYF
TRBV19,TRBD1,TRBJ1-2,.,TGTGCCAGTAGGCACCGACAGGGAAGTGCTGGCTACACCTTC,CASRHRQGSAGYTF
TRBV4-3,.,TRBJ2-2,few,TGCGCCAGCAGCTTAGAGGTGAAACGGGAGCTGTTTTTT,CASSLEVKRELFF
TRBV10-3,.,TRBJ2-3,.,TGTGCCATCAGTTTGGACTTCACAGATACGCAGTATTTT,CAISLDFTDTQYF
TRBV5-6,.,TRBJ2-3,.,TGTGCCAGCAGCCCACAGGGAAATGTTGCAGATACGCAGTATTTT,CASSPQGNVADTQYF
TRBV7-6,TRBD1,TRBJ1-2,.,TGTGCCAGCAGCTTCGGACAGGGCTATGGCTACACCTTC,CASSFGQGYGYTF
TRBV6-6,.,TRBJ2-1,.,TGTGCCAGCATGTTCCCACCCGCGAGCTCCTACAATGAGCAGTTCTTC,CASMFPPASSYNEQFF
TRBV6-5,TRBD1,TRBJ2-1,.,TGTGCCAGCACCCTGGGGACAGGGCGAAATGAGCAGTTCTTC,CASTLGTGRNEQFF
TRBV3-1/TRBV3-2,TRBD2,TRBJ2-3,.,TGTGCCAGCAGCCAAGGGGCAGGGGCGGGGGGTCCCACAGATACGCAGTATTTT,CASSQGAGAGGPTDTQYF
TRBV10-3,TRBD1,TRBJ2-2,.,TGTGCCATCAGAGGGACAGGGAACACCGGGGAGCTGTTTTTT,CAIRGTGNTGELFF
TRBV2,.,TRBJ1-4,few,TGTGCCAGCAGTGCAGAGAGGAATGAAAAACTGTTTTTT,CASSAERNEKLFF
TRBV20-1,.,TRBJ1-2,.,TGCAGTGCTAGAGGGGGAGCGTTCCCCTACTTC,CSARGGAFPYF
TRBV5-8,TRBD1,TRBJ2-7,.,TGTGCCAGCAGCTGGGACAGGGGATCTGGTTACGAGCAGTACTTC,CASSWDRGSGYEQYF
TRBV2,.,TRBJ1-5,.,TGTGCCAGCAGTGTAGAGGGAGGCCAGCCCCAGCATTTT,CASSVEGGQPQHF
TRBV5-1,.,TRBJ2-5,.,TGCGCCAGCAGCTTGGCAGGGGTGCCCCAAGAGACCCAGTACTTC,CASSLAGVPQETQYF
TRBV15,TRBD2,TRBJ2-3,few,TGTGCCACCAGCAGAGTTAGCGGGGCAGATACGCAGTATTTT,CATSRVSGADTQYF
TRBV21-1,.,TRBJ2-3,.,TGTGCCAGCAGCAAAGTAGGGGGCGAGAGCACAGATACGCAGTATTTT,CASSKVGGESTDTQYF
TRBV4-2,TRBD2,TRBJ2-7,.,TGTGCCAGCAGCCAAGACCTGGGGACTAGCCTCTACGAGCAGTACTTC,CASSQDLGTSLYEQYF
TRBV5-6,TRBD2,TRBJ2-1,.,TGTGCCAGCAGCTCAGGGCCTAGCGGGCAGTTCTTC,CASSSGPSGQFF
TRBV7-9,.,TRBJ1-2,.,TGTGCCAGCAGCTTAGAGGCAGGCCACCACTATGGCTACACCTTC,CASSLEAGHHYGYTF
TRBV19,.,TRBJ1-1,.,TGTGCCAGTAGTAAAGCCCCCAATCCGAACACTGAAGCTTTCTTT,CASSKAPNPNTEAFF
TRBV3-1/TRBV3-2,TRBD2,TRBJ2-2,.,TGTGCCAGCAGGGGCACTAGCGGGAGGTGGGGCACCGGGGAGCTGTTTTTT,CASRGTSGRWGTGELFF
TRBV19,TRBD1,TRBJ2-7,.,TGTGCCAGTAGTAGCGGCAGGGGGCCGGACGAGCAGTACTTC,CASSSGRGPDEQYF
TRBV6-1,TRBD1,TRBJ1-2,once,TGTGCCAGCAGTGAAGCCGGGACAGCTTCTGGCTACACCTTC,CASSEAGTASGYTF
TRBV7-8,TRBD1,TRBJ2-2,.,TGTGCCAGCAGCTCCGAGGGGGCCGCGAACACCGGGGAGCTGTTTTTT,CASSSEGAANTGELFF
TRBV7-9,.,TRBJ2-1,.,TGTGCCAGCAGCTTAGATCGGCGGTTCGATGAGCAGTTCTTC,CASSLDRRFDEQFF
TRBV7-3,TRBD1,TRBJ2-7,.,TGTGCCAGCAGCCAGGGACAGCTCTACGAGCAGTACTTC,CASSQGQLYEQYF
TRBV18,TRBD1,TRBJ2-3,.,TGTGCCAGCTTGACAGGGAACACAGATACGCAGTATTTT,CASLTGNTDTQYF
TRBV20-1,.,TRBJ1-2,.,TGCAGTGCGCAGGGATACTATGGCTACACCTTC,CSAQGYYGYTF